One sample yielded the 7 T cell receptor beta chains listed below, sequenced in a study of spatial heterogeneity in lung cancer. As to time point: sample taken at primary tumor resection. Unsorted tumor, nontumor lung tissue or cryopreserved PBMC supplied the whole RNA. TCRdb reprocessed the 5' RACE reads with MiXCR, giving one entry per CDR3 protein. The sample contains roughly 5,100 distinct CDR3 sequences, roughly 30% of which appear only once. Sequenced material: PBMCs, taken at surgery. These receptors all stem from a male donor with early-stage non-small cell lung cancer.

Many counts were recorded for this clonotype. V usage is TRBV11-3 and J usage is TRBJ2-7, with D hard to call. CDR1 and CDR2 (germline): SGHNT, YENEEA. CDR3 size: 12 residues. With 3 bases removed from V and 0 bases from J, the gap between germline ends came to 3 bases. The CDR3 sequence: CASSFNSYEQYF. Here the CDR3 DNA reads TGTGCCAGCAGCTTTAACTCCTACGAGCAGTACTTC.

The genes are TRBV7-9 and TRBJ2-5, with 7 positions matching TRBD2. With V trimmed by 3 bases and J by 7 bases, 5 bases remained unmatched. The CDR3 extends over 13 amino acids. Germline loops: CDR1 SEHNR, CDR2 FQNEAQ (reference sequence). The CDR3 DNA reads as TGTGCCAGCAGCTTGGACGGGACTATGACCCAGTACTTC. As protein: CASSLDGTMTQYF.

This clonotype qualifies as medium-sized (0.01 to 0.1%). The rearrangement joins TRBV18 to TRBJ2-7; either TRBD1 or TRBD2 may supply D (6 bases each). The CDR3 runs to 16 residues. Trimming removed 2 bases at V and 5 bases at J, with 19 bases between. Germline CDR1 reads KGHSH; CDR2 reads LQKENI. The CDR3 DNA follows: TGTGCCAGCTCACCAAGAATCGGGGGCGCTTCCGACGAGCAGTACTTC. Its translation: CASSPRIGGASDEQYF.

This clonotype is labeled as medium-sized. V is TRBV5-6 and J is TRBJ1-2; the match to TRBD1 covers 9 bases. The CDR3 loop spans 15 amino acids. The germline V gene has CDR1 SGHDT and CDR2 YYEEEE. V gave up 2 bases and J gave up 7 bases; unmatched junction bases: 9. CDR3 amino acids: CASSFGTGLFVGYTF. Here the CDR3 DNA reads TGTGCCAGCAGCTTTGGGACAGGGCTATTCGTTGGCTACACCTTC.

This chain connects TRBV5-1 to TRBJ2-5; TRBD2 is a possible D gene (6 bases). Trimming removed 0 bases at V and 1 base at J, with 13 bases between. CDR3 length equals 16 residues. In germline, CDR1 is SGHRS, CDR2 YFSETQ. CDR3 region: CASSLGDLAAQETQYF. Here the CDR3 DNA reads TGCGCCAGCAGCTTGGGGGACTTAGCGGCCCAAGAGACCCAGTACTTC.

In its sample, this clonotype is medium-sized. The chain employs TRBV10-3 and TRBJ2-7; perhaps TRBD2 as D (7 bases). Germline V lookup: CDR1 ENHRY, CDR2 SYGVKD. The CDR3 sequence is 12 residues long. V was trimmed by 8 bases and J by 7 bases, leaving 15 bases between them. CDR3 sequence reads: CAIWEQGGEQYF. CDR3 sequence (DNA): TGTGCCATCTGGGAACAGGGAGGGGAGCAGTACTTC.

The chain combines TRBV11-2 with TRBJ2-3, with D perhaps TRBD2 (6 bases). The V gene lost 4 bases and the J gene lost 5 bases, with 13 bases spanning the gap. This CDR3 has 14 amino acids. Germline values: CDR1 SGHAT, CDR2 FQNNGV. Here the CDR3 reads CASSSLAVVDTQYF. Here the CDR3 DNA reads TGTGCCAGCAGCTCATTAGCGGTGGTAGATACGCAGTATTTT.